The 3 T cell receptor beta chains in this list originate from one sample, sequenced in a study of cytomegalovirus exposure and HLA in healthy donors. In the PCR, 60 Vbeta and 13 Jbeta primers were used. Some clones are missing from TCRdb's copy, which holds only in-frame ones; the method was immunoSEQ multiplex PCR. This sample has 98,000 or so clones, with roughly 80% found just once. Input material: PBMCs. These receptors were collected from a man aged 60 to 75 in good health and CMV-seropositive.

The chain uses TRBV7-3 and TRBJ1-1; 7 bases agree with TRBD1. Trimming at V came to 1 base and at J to 2 bases, leaving 1 base not matched to a gene. This CDR3 is built from 14 residues. The V gene's germline CDR1 is SGHTA and CDR2 FQGTGA. The chain's CDR3 is CASSLKGGNTEAFF. For the CDR3, the DNA is TGTGCCAGCAGCTTAAAAGGGGGCAACACTGAAGCTTTCTTT.

The J gene is TRBJ1-4, the V gene TRBV7-6; D may be TRBD1 (5 bases). There are 13 residues in the CDR3. V lost 5 bases and J 11 bases, leaving 15 bases between the germline ends. Germline V lookup: CDR1 SGHVS, CDR2 FNYEAQ. This CDR3 reads CASSLPDRGKLFF. CDR3 in DNA: TGTGCCAGCAGCCTACCCGACCGGGGGAAACTGTTTTTT.

CDR3 in DNA: TGTGCCAGCAGCCCAACGACAGGGTTTCGCAATGAGCAGTTCTTC. Protein: CASSPTTGFRNEQFF. This chain uses TRBV7-6 with TRBJ2-1; 7 nucleotides agree with TRBD1. Germline V gene sequence: CDR1 SGHVS, CDR2 FNYEAQ. J was trimmed by 6 bases and V by 5 bases; bases with no gene match: 10. This CDR3 has 15 residues.